The 16 T cell receptor beta chains in this list originate from one sample, sequenced in a study of blood T cell repertoires in COVID-19. Sequencing was performed with immunoSEQ multiplex PCR; in TCRdb, only in-frame clones are kept and a portion is missing. Of over 50,000 clones listed, less than 90% are singletons. The sample taken for sequencing was peripheral blood. The receptors here all came from a man between 50 and 59 years old with acute or convalescent COVID-19.

The V call is TRBV6-5, the J call TRBJ1-2; weak D call: TRBD1 (5 bases). This CDR3 comprises 15 residues. Looked up from germline, CDR1 is MNHEY and CDR2 is SVGAGI. Between the trimmed V and J ends, which lost 2 bases and 4 bases, there was a span of 14 bases. CDR3 sequence: CASSYGGSAAYGYTF. For the CDR3, the DNA is TGTGCCAGCAGTTACGGGGGGTCAGCCGCCTATGGCTACACCTTC.

The chain couples TRBV7-8 to TRBJ1-3; no definite D call. This CDR3 has 17 residues. V dropped 1 base and J dropped 1 base, with 14 bases sitting between them. Germline assignment: CDR1 SGHVS and CDR2 FQNEAQ. CDR3 coding DNA: TGTGCCAGCAGCTTAGGCGGTATCTTAACATCTGGAAACACCATATATTTT. It is translated as CASSLGGILTSGNTIYF.

The chain couples TRBV5-8 to TRBJ1-4; D uncertain. This CDR3 contains 14 residues. Looked up from germline, CDR1 is SGHTS and CDR2 is YDEGEE. V was shortened by 1 base and J by 5 bases, with 9 bases between the two germline ends. CDR3 amino acids: CASSLLEGNEKLFF. Written as DNA, the CDR3 is TGTGCCAGCAGCTTGCTGGAGGGCAATGAAAAACTGTTTTTT.

The CDR3 reads CASKRNSNQPQHF. CDR3 DNA: TGTGCCAGCAAGAGAAATAGCAATCAGCCCCAGCATTTT. The chain employs TRBV2 and TRBJ1-5; D remains ambiguous. Trimming removed 7 bases at V and 0 bases at J, with 7 bases between. This CDR3 is 13 amino acids long. From germline, CDR1 is SNHLY and CDR2 FYNNEI. Complete variable domain (other parts from reference TRBV2 and TRBJ1-5): EPEVTQTPSHQVTQMGQEVILRCVPISNHLYFYWYRQILGQKVEFLVSFYNNEISEKSEIFDDQFSVERPDGSNFTLKIRSTKLEDSAMYFCASKRNSNQPQHFGDGTRLSIL.

The chain joins TRBV19 to TRBJ2-2, with a possible D match to TRBD2 (6 bases). CDR1 and CDR2 from the germline V gene are LNHDA and SQIVND (reference sequence). This CDR3 comprises 15 residues. V lost 1 base and J lost 6, with 12 bases in between. CDR3 protein: CASSIVAGGSGELFF. CDR3 bases: TGTGCCAGTAGTATAGTTGCAGGAGGGTCCGGGGAGCTGTTTTTT.

The genes are TRBV7-3 and TRBJ2-3, with 9 bases aligning to TRBD2. The trim removed 1 base at V and 0 bases at J, leaving 2 bases unmatched. Germline V gene lookup returns CDR1 SGHTA and CDR2 FQGTGA. This CDR3 comprises 16 residues. Here the CDR3 DNA reads TGTGCCAGCAGCTTAATAGCGGGGGATAGCACAGATACGCAGTATTTT. This encodes CASSLIAGDSTDTQYF. The full variable domain, in which reference TRBV7-3 and TRBJ2-3 provide the parts outside the CDR3, is GAGVSQTPSNKVTEKGKYVELRCDPISGHTALYWYRQSLGQGPEFLIYFQGTGAADDSGLPNDRFFAVRPEGSVSTLKIQRTERGDSAVYLCASSLIAGDSTDTQYFGPGTRLTVL.

This clone was seen only a few times. The chain combines TRBV28 with TRBJ2-3, with TRBD2 matching over 9 bases. J lost 2 bases, V lost 2 bases, and 2 bases had no gene match. Germline V gene data show CDR1 as MDHEN and CDR2 as SYDVKM. This CDR3 is 15 amino acids long. CDR3 protein: CASSLAGGHTDTQYF. CDR3 sequence (DNA): TGTGCCAGCAGTTTAGCGGGAGGGCACACAGATACGCAGTATTTT. Drawing the rest from reference TRBV28 and TRBJ2-3, the complete variable domain is DVKVTQSSRYLVKRTGEKVFLECVQDMDHENMFWYRQDPGLGLRLIYFSYDVKMKEKGDIPEGYSVSREKKERFSLILESASTNQTSMYLCASSLAGGHTDTQYFGPGTRLTVL.

This chain joins TRBV6-6 and TRBJ1-5; 10 bases match TRBD1. Germline values: CDR1 MNHNY, CDR2 SVGAGI (reference sequence). The ends lost 9 bases at V and 4 bases at J; junction bases unmatched: 9. The CDR3 length is 15 residues. CDR3 nucleotide sequence: TGTGCCAGTAGTCGACAGGGGGCGCCGAATCAGCCCCAGCATTTT. Its translation is CASSRQGAPNQPQHF.

The chain uses TRBV19 and TRBJ1-5; TRBD1 matches 8 bases. The trim removed 6 bases at V and 2 bases at J, leaving 3 bases unmatched. The CDR3 sequence is 14 residues long. In germline, CDR1 is LNHDA, CDR2 SQIVND (reference sequence). Written as DNA, the CDR3 is TGTGCCAGTAGCCTGACAGGGGGCAATCAGCCCCAGCATTTT. It translates to CASSLTGGNQPQHF.

The rearrangement uses TRBV30 and TRBJ2-1, with TRBD1 as a possible D gene (5 bases). The CDR3 totals 13 residues. The V end was cut by 2 bases, the J end by 5 bases, with 10 bases between. Germline V gene data show CDR1 as GTSNPN and CDR2 as SVGIG (reference sequence). The CDR3: CAWSPTANNEQFF. Here the CDR3 DNA reads TGTGCCTGGAGTCCGACAGCAAACAATGAGCAGTTCTTC.

V usage is TRBV20-1 and J usage is TRBJ2-7; D remains ambiguous. V lost 5 bases and J lost 3, with 8 bases in between. This CDR3 comprises 11 residues. Germline V gene sequence: CDR1 DFQATT, CDR2 SNEGSKA (reference sequence). CDR3 amino acids: CSALSVYEQYF. CDR3 in DNA: TGCAGTGCTTTGTCTGTCTACGAGCAGTACTTC.

The table lists this clone with a count of one. This rearrangement joins TRBV28 to TRBJ1-5, with D perhaps matching TRBD1 (5 bases). CDR1 is MDHEN, CDR2 SYDVKM, per germline. The CDR3 spans 17 residues. Trimming took 2 bases from V and 0 from J, leaving 14 bases between them. The CDR3 sequence: CASSLPHDRYSNQPQHF. DNA of the CDR3: TGTGCCAGCAGTTTACCTCATGACAGATATAGCAATCAGCCCCAGCATTTT. Full variable domain (outside the CDR3, taken from reference TRBV28 and TRBJ1-5): DVKVTQSSRYLVKRTGEKVFLECVQDMDHENMFWYRQDPGLGLRLIYFSYDVKMKEKGDIPEGYSVSREKKERFSLILESASTNQTSMYLCASSLPHDRYSNQPQHFGDGTRLSIL.

This clone was recorded only once. The chain couples TRBV29-1 to TRBJ2-6, with 9 bases matching TRBD1. There are 16 residues in the CDR3. In germline, CDR1 is SQVTM, CDR2 ANQGSEA. The J segment lost 0 bases and the V segment lost 4 bases, leaving 4 bases of the junction unmatched. The CDR3: CSVAGTGFSGANVLTF. Written as DNA, the CDR3 is TGCAGCGTTGCAGGGACAGGGTTCTCTGGGGCCAACGTCCTGACTTTC.

The J gene is TRBJ2-3, the V gene TRBV7-3; D possibly corresponds to TRBD2 (6 bases). CDR1 is SGHTA and CDR2 is FQGTGA in the germline V gene. The CDR3 covers 15 residues. V dropped 5 bases and J dropped 1 base, with 13 bases sitting between them. CDR3: CASSPAGGGTDTQYF. In DNA form, the CDR3 reads TGTGCCAGCAGCCCCGCCGGGGGAGGCACAGATACGCAGTATTTT. The variable domain in full, with the rest retrieved from reference TRBV7-3 and TRBJ2-3, is GAGVSQTPSNKVTEKGKYVELRCDPISGHTALYWYRQSLGQGPEFLIYFQGTGAADDSGLPNDRFFAVRPEGSVSTLKIQRTERGDSAVYLCASSPAGGGTDTQYFGPGTRLTVL.

The V gene is TRBV6-1, the J gene TRBJ2-1, with 7 bases lining up with TRBD1. The CDR3 totals 16 residues. Trimming at V came to 2 bases and at J to 4 bases, leaving 8 bases not matched to a gene. CDR1 and CDR2 (germline): MNHNS, SASEGT. The CDR3 sequence: CASSETQGSGYNEQFF. CDR3 in DNA: TGTGCCAGCAGTGAAACACAGGGGTCCGGGTACAATGAGCAGTTCTTC.

This clone has just one count. The J gene is TRBJ1-6, the V gene TRBV4-2; 7 bases are shared with TRBD1. The CDR3 is 14 amino acids. Trimming at V came to 8 bases and at J to 4 bases, leaving 5 bases not matched to a gene. Germline V gives CDR1 LGHNA, CDR2 YNFKEQ. This CDR3 is CASRGDSYNSPLHF. The DNA for the CDR3 is TGTGCCAGCCGTGGGGACAGTTATAATTCACCCCTCCACTTT.